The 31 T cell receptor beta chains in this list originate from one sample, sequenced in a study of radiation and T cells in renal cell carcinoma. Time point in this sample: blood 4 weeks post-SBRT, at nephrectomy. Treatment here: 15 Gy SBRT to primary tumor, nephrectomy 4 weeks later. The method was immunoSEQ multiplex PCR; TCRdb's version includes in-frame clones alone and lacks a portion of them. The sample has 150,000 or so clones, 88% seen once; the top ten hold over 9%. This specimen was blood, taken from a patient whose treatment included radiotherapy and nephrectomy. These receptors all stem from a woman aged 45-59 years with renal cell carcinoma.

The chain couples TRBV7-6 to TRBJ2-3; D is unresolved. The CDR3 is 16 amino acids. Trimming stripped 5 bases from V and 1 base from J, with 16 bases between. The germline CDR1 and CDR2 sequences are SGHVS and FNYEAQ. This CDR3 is CASSTRDGFRTDTQYF. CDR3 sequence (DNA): TGTGCCAGCAGCACCCGAGACGGGTTCCGCACAGATACGCAGTATTTT.

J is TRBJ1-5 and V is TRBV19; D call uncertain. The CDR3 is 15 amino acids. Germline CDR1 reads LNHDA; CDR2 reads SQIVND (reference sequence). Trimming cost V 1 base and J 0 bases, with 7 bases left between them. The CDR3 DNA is TGTGCCAGTAGTATAGGGCCCGATAGCAATCAGCCCCAGCATTTT. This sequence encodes CASSIGPDSNQPQHF.

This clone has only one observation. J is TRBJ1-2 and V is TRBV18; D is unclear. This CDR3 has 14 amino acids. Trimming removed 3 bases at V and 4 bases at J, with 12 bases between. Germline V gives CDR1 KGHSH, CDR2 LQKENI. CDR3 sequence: CASSPKTVVYGYTF. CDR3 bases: TGTGCCAGCTCACCCAAGACGGTGGTCTATGGCTACACCTTC.

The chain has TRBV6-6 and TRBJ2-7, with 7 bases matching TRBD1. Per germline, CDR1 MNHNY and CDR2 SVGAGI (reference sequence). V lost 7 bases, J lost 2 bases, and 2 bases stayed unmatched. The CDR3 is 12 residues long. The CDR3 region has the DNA TGTGCCAGCAAAACAGGGGCCTACGAGCAGTACTTC. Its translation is CASKTGAYEQYF.

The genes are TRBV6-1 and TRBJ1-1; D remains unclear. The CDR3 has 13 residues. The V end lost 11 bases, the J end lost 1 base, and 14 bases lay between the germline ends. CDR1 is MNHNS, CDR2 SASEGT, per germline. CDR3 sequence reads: CASTWTGNTEAFF. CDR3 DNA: TGTGCCTCTACCTGGACGGGGAACACTGAAGCTTTCTTT.

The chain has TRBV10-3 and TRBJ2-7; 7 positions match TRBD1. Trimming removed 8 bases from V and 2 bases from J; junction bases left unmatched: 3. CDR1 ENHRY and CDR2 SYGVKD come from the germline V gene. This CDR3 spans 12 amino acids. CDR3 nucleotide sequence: TGTGCCATCGGACAGGTGACCTACGAGCAGTACTTC. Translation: CAIGQVTYEQYF.

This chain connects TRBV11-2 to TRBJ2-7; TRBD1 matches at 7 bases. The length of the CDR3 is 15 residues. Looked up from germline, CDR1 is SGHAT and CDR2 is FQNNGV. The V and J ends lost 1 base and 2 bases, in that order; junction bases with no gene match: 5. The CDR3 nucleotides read TGTGCCAGCAGCTTAGGCCCGGGACAGCCCTACGAGCAGTACTTC. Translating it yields CASSLGPGQPYEQYF.

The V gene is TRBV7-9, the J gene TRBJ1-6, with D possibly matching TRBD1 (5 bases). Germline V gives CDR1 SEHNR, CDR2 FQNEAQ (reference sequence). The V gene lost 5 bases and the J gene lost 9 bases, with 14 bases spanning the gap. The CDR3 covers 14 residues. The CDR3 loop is CASSRDLDSSPLHF. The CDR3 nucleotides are TGTGCCAGCAGCCGGGACCTGGACTCTTCACCCCTCCACTTT.

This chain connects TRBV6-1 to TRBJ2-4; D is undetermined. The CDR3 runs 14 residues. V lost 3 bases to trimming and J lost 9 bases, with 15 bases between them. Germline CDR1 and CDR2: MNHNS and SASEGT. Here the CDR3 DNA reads TGTGCCAGCAGTGATAGTCCGGGCCGCCTCATTCAGTACTTC. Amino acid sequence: CASSDSPGRLIQYF.

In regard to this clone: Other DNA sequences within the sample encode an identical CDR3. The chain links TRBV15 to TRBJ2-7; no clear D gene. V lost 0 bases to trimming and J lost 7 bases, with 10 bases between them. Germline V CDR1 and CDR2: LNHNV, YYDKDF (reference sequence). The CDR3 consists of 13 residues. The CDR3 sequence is CATSRDRAREQYF. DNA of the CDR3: TGTGCCACCAGCAGAGACCGTGCTCGAGAGCAGTACTTC.

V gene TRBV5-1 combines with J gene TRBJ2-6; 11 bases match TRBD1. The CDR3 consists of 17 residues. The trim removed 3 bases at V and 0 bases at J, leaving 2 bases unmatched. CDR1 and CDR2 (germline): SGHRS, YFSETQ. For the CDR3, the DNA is TGCGCCAGCAGCTGGACAGGGGGCCTCTCTGGGGCCAACGTCCTGACTTTC. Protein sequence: CASSWTGGLSGANVLTF.

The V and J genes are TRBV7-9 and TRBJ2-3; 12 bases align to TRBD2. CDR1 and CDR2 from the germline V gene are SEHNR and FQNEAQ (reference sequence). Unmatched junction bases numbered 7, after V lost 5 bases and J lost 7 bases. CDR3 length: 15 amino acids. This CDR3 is CASSRRTSGENTQYF. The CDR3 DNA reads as TGTGCCAGCAGCAGACGGACTAGCGGGGAAAATACGCAGTATTTT.

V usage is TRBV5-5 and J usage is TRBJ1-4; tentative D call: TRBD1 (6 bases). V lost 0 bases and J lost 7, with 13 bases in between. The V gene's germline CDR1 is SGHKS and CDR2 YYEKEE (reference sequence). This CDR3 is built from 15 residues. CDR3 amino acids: CASSLDAGEGEKLFF. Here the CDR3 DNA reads TGTGCCAGCAGCTTGGATGCAGGGGAGGGTGAAAAACTGTTTTTT.

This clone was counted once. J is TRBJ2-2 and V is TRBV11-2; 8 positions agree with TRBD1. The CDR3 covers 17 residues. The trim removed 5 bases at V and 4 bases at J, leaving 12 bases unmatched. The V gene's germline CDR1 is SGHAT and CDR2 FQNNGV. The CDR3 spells CASSPPGQEVVTGELFF. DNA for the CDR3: TGTGCCAGCAGCCCCCCGGGACAGGAGGTGGTCACCGGGGAGCTGTTTTTT.

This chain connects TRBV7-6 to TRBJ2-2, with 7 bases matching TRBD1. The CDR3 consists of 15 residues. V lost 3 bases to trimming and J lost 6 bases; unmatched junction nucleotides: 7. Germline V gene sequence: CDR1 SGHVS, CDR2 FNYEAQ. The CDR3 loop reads CASSLETGSPGELFF. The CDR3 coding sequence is TGTGCCAGCAGCTTGGAGACAGGGAGCCCCGGGGAGCTGTTTTTT.

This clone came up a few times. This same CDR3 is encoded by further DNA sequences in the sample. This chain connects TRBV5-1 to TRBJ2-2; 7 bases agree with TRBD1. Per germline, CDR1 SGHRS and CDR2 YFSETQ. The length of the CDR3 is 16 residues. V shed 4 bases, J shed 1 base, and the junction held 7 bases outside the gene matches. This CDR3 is CASSPQGGLNTGELFF. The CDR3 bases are TGCGCCAGCAGCCCACAAGGGGGCCTGAACACCGGGGAGCTGTTTTTT. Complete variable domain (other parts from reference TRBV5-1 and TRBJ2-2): KAGVTQTPRYLIKTRGQQVTLSCSPISGHRSVSWYQQTPGQGLQFLFEYFSETQRNKGNFPGRFSGRQFSNSRSEMNVSTLELGDSALYLCASSPQGGLNTGELFFGEGSRLTVL.

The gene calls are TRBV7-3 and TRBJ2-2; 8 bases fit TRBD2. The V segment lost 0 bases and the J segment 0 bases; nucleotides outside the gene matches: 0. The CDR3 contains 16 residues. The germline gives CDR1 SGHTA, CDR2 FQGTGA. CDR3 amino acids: CASSLTSGANTGELFF. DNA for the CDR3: TGTGCCAGCAGCTTAACTAGCGGGGCGAACACCGGGGAGCTGTTTTTT.

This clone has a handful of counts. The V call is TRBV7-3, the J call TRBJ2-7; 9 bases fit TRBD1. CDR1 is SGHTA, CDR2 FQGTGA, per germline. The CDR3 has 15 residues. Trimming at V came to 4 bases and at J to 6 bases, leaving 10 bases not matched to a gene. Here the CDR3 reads CASSSGTGISGEQYF. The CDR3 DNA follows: TGTGCCAGCAGCTCCGGGACAGGGATTTCTGGCGAGCAGTACTTC.

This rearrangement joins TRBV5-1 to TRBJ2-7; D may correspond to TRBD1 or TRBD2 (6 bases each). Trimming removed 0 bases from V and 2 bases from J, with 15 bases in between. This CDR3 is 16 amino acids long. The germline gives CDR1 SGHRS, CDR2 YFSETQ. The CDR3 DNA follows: TGCGCCAGCAGCTTGGGGCTTCGGGGGCTAGCCTACGAGCAGTACTTC. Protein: CASSLGLRGLAYEQYF.

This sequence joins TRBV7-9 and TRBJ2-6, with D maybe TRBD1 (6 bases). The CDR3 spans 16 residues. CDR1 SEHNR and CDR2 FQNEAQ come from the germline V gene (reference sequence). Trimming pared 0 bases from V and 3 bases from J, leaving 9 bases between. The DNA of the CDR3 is TGTGCCAGCAGCTTAGCTACAGGGCTTGGGGCCAACGTCCTGACTTTC. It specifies CASSLATGLGANVLTF.

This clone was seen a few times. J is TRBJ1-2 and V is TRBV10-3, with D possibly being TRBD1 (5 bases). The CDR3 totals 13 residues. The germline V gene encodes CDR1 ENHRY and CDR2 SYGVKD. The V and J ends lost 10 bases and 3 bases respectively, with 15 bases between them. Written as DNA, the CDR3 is TGTGCCACTTCCCCTAGAGGGGACTATGGCTACACCTTC. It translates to CATSPRGDYGYTF.

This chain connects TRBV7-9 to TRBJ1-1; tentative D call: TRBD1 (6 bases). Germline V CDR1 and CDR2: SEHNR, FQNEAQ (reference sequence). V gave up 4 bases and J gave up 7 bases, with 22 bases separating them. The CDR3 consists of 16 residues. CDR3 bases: TGTGCCAGCAGCTCGCCGGACGGGGGGCCCGCCTATGAAGCTTTCTTT. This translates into CASSSPDGGPAYEAFF.

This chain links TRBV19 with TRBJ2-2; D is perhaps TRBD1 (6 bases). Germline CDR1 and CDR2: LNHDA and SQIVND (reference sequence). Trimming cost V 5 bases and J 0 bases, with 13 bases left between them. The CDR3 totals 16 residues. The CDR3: CASSDRLPSNTGELFF. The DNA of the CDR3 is TGTGCCAGTAGTGACAGGCTACCCTCGAACACCGGGGAGCTGTTTTTT.

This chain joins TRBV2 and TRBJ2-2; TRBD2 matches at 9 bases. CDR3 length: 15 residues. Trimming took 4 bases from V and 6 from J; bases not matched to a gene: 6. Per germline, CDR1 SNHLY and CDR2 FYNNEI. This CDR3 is CASSGGLAISGELFF. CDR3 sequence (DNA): TGTGCCAGCAGTGGGGGACTAGCAATCTCCGGGGAGCTGTTTTTT.

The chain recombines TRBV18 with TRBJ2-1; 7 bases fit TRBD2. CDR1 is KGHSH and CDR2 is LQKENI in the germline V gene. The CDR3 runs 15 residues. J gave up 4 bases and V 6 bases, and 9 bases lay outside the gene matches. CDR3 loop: CASSSRASGYNEQFF. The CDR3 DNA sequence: TGTGCCAGCTCTTCTAGGGCTAGCGGATACAATGAGCAGTTCTTC.

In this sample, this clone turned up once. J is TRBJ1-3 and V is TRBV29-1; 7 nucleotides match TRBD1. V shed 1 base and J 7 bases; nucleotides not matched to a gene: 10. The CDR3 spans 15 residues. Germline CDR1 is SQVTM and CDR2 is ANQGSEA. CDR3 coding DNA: TGCAGCGTTGAAGGAGAACAGGGGATCGGGAACACCATATATTTT. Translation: CSVEGEQGIGNTIYF.

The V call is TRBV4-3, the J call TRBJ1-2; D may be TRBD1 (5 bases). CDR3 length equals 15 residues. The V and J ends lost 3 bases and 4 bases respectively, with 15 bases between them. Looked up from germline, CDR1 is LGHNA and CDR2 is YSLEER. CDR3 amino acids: CASSQAWGVGYGYTF. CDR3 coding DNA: TGCGCCAGCAGCCAGGCCTGGGGGGTGGGCTATGGCTACACCTTC.

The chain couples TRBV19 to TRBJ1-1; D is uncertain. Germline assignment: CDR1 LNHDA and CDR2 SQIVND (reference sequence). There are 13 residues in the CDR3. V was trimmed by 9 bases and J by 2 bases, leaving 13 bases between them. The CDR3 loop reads CARGAGQNTEAFF. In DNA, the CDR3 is TGTGCCAGAGGTGCGGGCCAAAACACTGAAGCTTTCTTT.

CDR3 residues: CASSSTLDVSTDTQYF. The DNA of the CDR3 is TGCGCCAGCAGCTCAACTTTAGATGTTTCAACAGATACGCAGTATTTT. The V gene is TRBV5-1, the J gene TRBJ2-3; no definite D call. Trimming left V 3 bases short and J 3 bases short, with 17 bases between. The CDR3 covers 16 residues. CDR1 and CDR2 (germline): SGHRS, YFSETQ.

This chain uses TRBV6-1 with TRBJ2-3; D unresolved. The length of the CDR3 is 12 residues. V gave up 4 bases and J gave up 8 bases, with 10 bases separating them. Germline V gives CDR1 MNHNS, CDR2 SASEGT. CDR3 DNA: TGTGCCAGCAGTGGACCGGTAGCTACGCAGTATTTT. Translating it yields CASSGPVATQYF.

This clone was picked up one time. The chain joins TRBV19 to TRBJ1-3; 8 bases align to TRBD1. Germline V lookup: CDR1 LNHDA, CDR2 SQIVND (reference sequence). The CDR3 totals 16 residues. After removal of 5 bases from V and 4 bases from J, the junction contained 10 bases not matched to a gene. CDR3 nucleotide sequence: TGTGCCAGTAGTCCTCCCTTGGACAGGGAAGGAAACACCATATATTTT. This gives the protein CASSPPLDREGNTIYF.